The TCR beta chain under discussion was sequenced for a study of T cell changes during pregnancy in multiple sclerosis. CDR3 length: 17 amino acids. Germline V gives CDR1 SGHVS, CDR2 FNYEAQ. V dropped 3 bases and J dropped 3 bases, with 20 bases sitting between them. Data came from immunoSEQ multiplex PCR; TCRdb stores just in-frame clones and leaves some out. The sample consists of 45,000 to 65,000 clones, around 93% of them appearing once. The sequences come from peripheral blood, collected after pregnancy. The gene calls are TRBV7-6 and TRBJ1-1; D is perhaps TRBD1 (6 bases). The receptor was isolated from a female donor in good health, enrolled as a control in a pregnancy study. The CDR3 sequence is CASSLFPLRGGDTEAFF. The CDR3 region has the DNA TGTGCCAGCAGCTTGTTTCCCCTCAGGGGAGGGGACACTGAAGCTTTCTTT.